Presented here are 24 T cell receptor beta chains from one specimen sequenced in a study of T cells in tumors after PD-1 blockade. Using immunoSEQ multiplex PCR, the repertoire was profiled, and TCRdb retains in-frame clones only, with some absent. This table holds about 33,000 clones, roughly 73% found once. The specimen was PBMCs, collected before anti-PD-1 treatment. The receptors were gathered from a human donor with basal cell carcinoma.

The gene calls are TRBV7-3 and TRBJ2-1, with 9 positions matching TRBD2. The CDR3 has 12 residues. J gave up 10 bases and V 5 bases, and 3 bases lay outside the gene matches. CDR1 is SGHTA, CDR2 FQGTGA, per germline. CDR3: CASSRTSEEQFF. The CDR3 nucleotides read TGTGCCAGCAGCCGGACTAGCGAGGAGCAGTTCTTC.

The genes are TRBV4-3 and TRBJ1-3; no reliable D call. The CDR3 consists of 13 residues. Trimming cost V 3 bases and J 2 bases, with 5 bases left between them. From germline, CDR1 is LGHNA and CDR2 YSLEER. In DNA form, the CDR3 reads TGCGCCAGCAGCCAGTTCCCTGGAAACACCATATATTTT. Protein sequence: CASSQFPGNTIYF.

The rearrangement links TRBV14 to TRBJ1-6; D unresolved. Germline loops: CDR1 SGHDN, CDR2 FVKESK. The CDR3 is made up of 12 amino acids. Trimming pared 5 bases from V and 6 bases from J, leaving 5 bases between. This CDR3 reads CASSNINSPLHF. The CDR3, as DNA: TGTGCCAGCAGCAACATTAATTCACCCCTCCACTTT.

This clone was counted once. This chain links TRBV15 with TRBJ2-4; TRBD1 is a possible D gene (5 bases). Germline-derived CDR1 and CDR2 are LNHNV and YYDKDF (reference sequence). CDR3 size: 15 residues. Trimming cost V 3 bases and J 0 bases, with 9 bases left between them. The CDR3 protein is CATSSAGPAKNIQYF. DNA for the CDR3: TGTGCCACCAGCAGCGCAGGGCCAGCCAAAAACATTCAGTACTTC.

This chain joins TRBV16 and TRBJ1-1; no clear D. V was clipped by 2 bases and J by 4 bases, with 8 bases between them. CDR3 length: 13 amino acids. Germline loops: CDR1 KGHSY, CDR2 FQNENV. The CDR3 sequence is CASSQEGITEAFF. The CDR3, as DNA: TGTGCCAGCAGCCAAGAGGGAATCACTGAAGCTTTCTTT.

The CDR3 DNA follows: TGTGCCTCGGCACCGACAGGGACAGGCAAAAACATTCAGTACTTC. This translates into CASAPTGTGKNIQYF. J is TRBJ2-4 and V is TRBV28; 8 bases map to TRBD1. V gave up 11 bases and J gave up 3 bases; unmatched junction bases: 12. This CDR3 has 15 residues. Germline lookup yields CDR1 MDHEN and CDR2 SYDVKM.

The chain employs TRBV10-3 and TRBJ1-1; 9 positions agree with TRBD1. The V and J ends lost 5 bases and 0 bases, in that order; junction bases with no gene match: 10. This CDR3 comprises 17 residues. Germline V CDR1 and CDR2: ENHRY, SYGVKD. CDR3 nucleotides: TGTGCCATCAGTCCCAAACAGGGGGCTACGATGAACACTGAAGCTTTCTTT. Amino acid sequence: CAISPKQGATMNTEAFF.

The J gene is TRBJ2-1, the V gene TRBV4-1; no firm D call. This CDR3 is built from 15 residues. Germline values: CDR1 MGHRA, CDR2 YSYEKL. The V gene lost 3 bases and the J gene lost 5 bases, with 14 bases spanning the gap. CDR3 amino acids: CASSHPGSQDNEQFF. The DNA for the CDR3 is TGCGCCAGCAGCCATCCCGGGTCCCAAGACAATGAGCAGTTCTTC.

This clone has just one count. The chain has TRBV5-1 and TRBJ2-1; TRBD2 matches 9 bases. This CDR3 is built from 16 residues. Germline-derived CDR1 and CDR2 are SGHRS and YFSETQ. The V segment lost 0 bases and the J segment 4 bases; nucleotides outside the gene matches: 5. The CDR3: CASSLGAGGRYNEQFF. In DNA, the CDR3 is TGCGCCAGCAGCTTGGGTGCGGGGGGGCGGTACAATGAGCAGTTCTTC.

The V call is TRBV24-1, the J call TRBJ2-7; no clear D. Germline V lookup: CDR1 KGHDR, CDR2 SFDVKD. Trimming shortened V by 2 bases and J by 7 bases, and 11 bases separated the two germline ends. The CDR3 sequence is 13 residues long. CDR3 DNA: TGTGCCACCAGTGATTCCGGCAGTCGTGAGCAGTACTTC. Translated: CATSDSGSREQYF.

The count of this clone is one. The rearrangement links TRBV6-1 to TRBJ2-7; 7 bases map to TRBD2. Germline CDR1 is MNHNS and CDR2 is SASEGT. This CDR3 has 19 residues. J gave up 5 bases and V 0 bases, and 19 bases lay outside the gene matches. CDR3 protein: CASSEAVRVFGGSLDEQYF. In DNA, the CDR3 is TGTGCCAGCAGTGAAGCGGTACGGGTTTTCGGCGGGAGTTTGGACGAGCAGTACTTC.

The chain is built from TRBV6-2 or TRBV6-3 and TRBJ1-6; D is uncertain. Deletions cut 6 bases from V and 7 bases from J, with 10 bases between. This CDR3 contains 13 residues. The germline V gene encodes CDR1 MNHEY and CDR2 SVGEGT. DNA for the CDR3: TGTGCCAGCAGCTCGTTTGGGAATTCACCCCTCCACTTT. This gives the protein CASSSFGNSPLHF.

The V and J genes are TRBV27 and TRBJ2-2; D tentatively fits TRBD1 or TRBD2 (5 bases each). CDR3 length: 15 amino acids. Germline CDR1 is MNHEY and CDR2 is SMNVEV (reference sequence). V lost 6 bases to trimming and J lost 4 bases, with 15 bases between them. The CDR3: CASSRRGTTTGELFF. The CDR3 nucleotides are TGTGCCAGCAGCCGACGGGGCACCACCACCGGGGAGCTGTTTTTT.

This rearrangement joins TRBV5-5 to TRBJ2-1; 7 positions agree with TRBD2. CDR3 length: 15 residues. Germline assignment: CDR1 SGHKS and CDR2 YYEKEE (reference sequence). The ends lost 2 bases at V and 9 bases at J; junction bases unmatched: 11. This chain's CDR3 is CASSFRSGTGGEQFF. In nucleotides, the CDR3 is TGTGCCAGCAGCTTCAGAAGCGGGACTGGTGGTGAGCAGTTCTTC.

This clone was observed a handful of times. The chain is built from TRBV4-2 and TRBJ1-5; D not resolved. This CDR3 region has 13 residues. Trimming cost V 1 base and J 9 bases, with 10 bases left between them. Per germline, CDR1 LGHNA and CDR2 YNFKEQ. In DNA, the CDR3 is TGTGCCAGCAGCCAAGGAACTAAGAGGCCCCAGCATTTT. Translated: CASSQGTKRPQHF.

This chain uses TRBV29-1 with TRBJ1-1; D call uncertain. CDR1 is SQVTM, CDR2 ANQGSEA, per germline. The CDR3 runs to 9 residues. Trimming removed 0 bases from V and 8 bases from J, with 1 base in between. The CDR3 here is CSVEDEAFF. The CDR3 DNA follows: TGCAGCGTTGAAGACGAAGCTTTCTTT.

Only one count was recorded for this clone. CDR3 sequence reads: CASSLDSSTNTGELFF. The CDR3 DNA follows: TGCGCCAGCAGCTTGGACAGCTCTACGAACACCGGGGAGCTGTTTTTT. This chain links TRBV5-1 with TRBJ2-2; D gene ambiguous. Germline CDR1 SGHRS, CDR2 YFSETQ. The CDR3 sequence is 16 residues long. V dropped 0 bases and J dropped 0 bases, with 9 bases sitting between them.

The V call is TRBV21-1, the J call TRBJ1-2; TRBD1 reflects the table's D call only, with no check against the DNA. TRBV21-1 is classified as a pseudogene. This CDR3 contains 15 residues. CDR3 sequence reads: CASSKEETGRNGYTF. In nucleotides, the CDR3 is TGTGCCAGCAGCAAAGAAGAGACAGGGAGAAATGGCTACACCTTC.

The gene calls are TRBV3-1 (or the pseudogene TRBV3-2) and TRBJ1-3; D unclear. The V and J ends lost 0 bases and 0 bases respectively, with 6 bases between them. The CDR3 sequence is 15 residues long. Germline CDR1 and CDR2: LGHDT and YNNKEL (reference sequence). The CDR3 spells CASSQEPFSGNTIYF. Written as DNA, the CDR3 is TGTGCCAGCAGCCAAGAACCATTCTCTGGAAACACCATATATTTT.

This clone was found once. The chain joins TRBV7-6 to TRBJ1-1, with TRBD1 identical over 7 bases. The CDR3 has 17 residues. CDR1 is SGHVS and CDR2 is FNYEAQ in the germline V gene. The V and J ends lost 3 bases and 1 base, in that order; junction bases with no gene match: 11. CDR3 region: CASSFILMGQQNTEAFF. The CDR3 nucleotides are TGTGCCAGCAGCTTCATCCTGATGGGACAGCAGAACACTGAAGCTTTCTTT.

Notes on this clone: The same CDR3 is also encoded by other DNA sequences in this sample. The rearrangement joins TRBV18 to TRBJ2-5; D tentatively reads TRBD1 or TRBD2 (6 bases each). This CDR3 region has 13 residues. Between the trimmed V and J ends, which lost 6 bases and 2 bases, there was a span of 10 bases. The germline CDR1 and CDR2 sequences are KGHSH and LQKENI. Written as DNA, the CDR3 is TGTGCCAGCTCGCGGGACACTCAAGAGACCCAGTACTTC. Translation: CASSRDTQETQYF.

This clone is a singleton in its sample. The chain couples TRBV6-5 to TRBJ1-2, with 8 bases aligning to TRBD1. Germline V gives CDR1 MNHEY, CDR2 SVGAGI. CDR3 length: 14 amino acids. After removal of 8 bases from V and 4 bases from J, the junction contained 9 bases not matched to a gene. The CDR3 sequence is CASLITGGIYGYTF. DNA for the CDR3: TGTGCCAGCCTAATAACAGGGGGGATCTATGGCTACACCTTC.

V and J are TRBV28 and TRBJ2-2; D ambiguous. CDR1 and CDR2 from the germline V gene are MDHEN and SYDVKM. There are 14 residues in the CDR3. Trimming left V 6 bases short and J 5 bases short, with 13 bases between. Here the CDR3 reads CASRAPQETGELFF. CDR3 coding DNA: TGTGCCAGCAGAGCGCCTCAGGAAACCGGGGAGCTGTTTTTT.

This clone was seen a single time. CDR3 region: CASSITGSTEKLFF. The CDR3 DNA sequence: TGTGCCAGTAGTATAACAGGGTCAACTGAAAAACTGTTTTTT. The V gene is TRBV19, the J gene TRBJ1-4; D may be TRBD1 (6 bases). With 2 bases removed from V and 7 bases from J, the gap between germline ends came to 11 bases. The CDR3 has 14 residues. The germline V gene has CDR1 LNHDA and CDR2 SQIVND (reference sequence). Complete variable domain (other parts from reference TRBV19 and TRBJ1-4): DGGITQSPKYLFRKEGQNVTLSCEQNLNHDAMYWYRQDPGQGLRLIYYSQIVNDFQKGDIAEGYSVSREKKESFPLTVTSAQKNPTAFYLCASSITGSTEKLFFGSGTQLSVL.